This T cell receptor (beta chain) appears in the sequencing data of a study of blood T cell repertoires in COVID-19. Overall study: The United States, Italy and Spain were the sources of the acute and convalescent COVID-19 samples. In each case, the material was cDNA or gDNA derived from T cells, B-cell-depleted T cells, or PBMCs.

Original analysis: Reference gene primers were amplified, and this amplification served to estimate nucleated cell counts. Assay: immunoSEQ multiplex PCR; the TCRdb copy retains only in-frame clones and omits some. V and J calls and clone size are those listed in that table; D and trimming were worked out from the DNA. The sample lists roughly 100,000 clones, roughly 76% occurring once. V was pared by 4 bases and J by 0 bases, with 7 bases between. Germline V lookup: CDR1 SGHKS, CDR2 YYEKEE (reference sequence). The CDR3 covers 13 residues. This clone was observed a few times. The chain has TRBV5-5 and TRBJ1-2; D unresolved. Material for sequencing was peripheral blood. The origin of this receptor is a woman between 70 and 85 years old with acute or convalescent COVID-19. CDR3 coding DNA: TGTGCCAGCAGCCGGTCTACTAACTATGGCTACACCTTC. Protein product: CASSRSTNYGYTF.